This T cell receptor beta chain was identified during a study of molecular identifiers for immune sequencing clone quantification (dated by TCRdb to 2016 to 2019). Background on the whole study: For a replicate experiment, RNA from roughly 20,000 or 100,000 naive CD8 T cells was divided into five aliquots, and four of the five aliquots were sequenced. The study was a methods study using CD8 T cells to benchmark molecular-identifier clustering-based TCR repertoire sequencing (MIDCIRS) and TCR RNA copy counting. What the study reported, not specific to this receptor: Even against a background of 850,000 to 1,000,000 naive CD8 T cells, spiked-in Jurkat TCR RNA amounting to a single cell's worth was reported to be detectable. Modeling gave about 3.2 recovered TCR RNA copies per cell versus about 10 by digital PCR, implying around 33% capture efficiency. Without barcode sub-clustering, chimeric consensus sequences inflated TCR diversity; chimeras reached as high as 47%. Clones above 20 RNA copies held over 97% of molecules in CMV-specific effector cells but under 1% in naive cells. The sizes of highly expanded clones could end up underestimated when identical TCR molecules share a barcode. Naive libraries contained spiked-in Jurkat TCR RNA (approximately 10 copies' worth), which is not part of the donor repertoire.

V sheds 0 bases and J sheds 0 bases, leaving 18 bases between their ends. The CDR3 starts with the cysteine, ends with the phenylalanine, and has 19 residues. Only the CDR3 DNA stays, 57 bases, in frame from base 1. CDR1 and CDR2 were assigned from the germline V gene (reference sequence) as LGHDT and YNNKEL. As for this clonotype: Its cognate antigen has yet to be identified. No much larger clone is present one base from it, and per-base qualities are unavailable.

Libraries of naive CD8 T cells were built from about 21,000 to 970,000 sorted cells, with 10%, 30% or 50% of the purified RNA used. Naive CD8 T cells were FACS-sorted as CD8+CD4-CCR7+CD45RA+ on a BD FACSAria II into RLT Plus buffer. To test detection sensitivity, Jurkat RNA equal to under 13 TCR copies was added to samples of about 20,000-1,100,000 naive CD8 T cells. CD8 T cells were enriched with RosetteSep CD8+ T Cell Enrichment Cocktail and Ficoll-Paque, followed by ACK red cell lysis. Receptor amplification or capture employed PCR. This sample was sequenced with a NextSeq 500. Bulk TCR libraries were made following a previously described method, with the TCR primers given in Table S5. Purification of total RNA was performed with the Qiagen AllPrep DNA/RNA kit. Reads from multiple sequencing runs of the same library were pooled before analysis. The authors' analysis ran thus. Only reads with exact TCR constant sequence were kept, trimmed to 150 nt, and grouped by their 12-nt molecular barcodes. Reads within each barcode group were sub-clustered using a 15% Levenshtein threshold, and quality-weighted consensus sequences were constructed for each RNA molecule. Non-functional sequences were excluded, and lower-count sequences lying one edit away from another sequence were also excluded. On the basis of fitting two negative binomial distributions, barcode sub-clusters with fewer than 20% of the maximum read count were discarded. The raw public data were reprocessed by TCRdb itself: fastp quality trimming at Q25, MiXCR clonotype calling, in-frame beta chains only. All rows with the same CDR3 protein become a single entry with the most common DNA and genes. Here the V and J calls rest on TCRdb's processing, not on the authors' analysis. In this sample the table shows 45,000 to 55,000 distinct CDR3 sequences, roughly 36% of which occur a single time. The top ten clones comprise about 4.1% of the sample.

The source of this sequence is a human donor in good health. Some libraries in this study had Jurkat cell RNA spiked in. Sequenced sample: naive CD8+ T cells from blood, with Jurkat cell RNA spiked in. The intended sense of this specimen's cell subset or site label: FACS-sorted CD8+CD4-CCR7+CD45RA+ naive T cells. The V and J genes are TRBV3-1 and TRBJ2-4, with TRBD1 tentatively as D gene (5 bases match). DNA sequence: TGTGCCAGCAGCCAAGAAGGGGTTAAGAGTGTAATAGCCAAAAACATTCAGTACTTC. It codes for CASSQEGVKSVIAKNIQYF.